One sample yielded the 3 T cell receptor beta chains listed below, sequenced in a study of identical twins. Each CDR3 protein is one row after TCRdb ran MiXCR on the 5' RACE reads. The sample holds hundreds of thousands of distinct CDR3 sequences, about 8.3% seen once. A further study also used this sample, focusing on yellow fever vaccine responses in identical twins.

The sequenced sample was memory (CD45RO+) T cells sorted from blood. The receptor set was obtained from a woman younger than 30 in good health.

This chain connects TRBV7-3 to TRBJ2-6, with 10 bases fitting TRBD2. Trimming at V came to 5 bases and at J to 0 bases, leaving 7 bases not matched to a gene. Germline assignment: CDR1 SGHTA and CDR2 FQGTGA. This CDR3 comprises 18 residues. CDR3 nucleotides: TGTGCCAGCAGCCCGGGACTAGCGTCTTACTCTGGGGCCAACGTCCTGACTTTC. It yields the protein CASSPGLASYSGANVLTF. Filled out from reference TRBV7-3 and TRBJ2-6, the complete variable domain reads GAGVSQTPSNKVTEKGKYVELRCDPISGHTALYWYRQSLGQGPEFLIYFQGTGAADDSGLPNDRFFAVRPEGSVSTLKIQRTERGDSAVYLCASSPGLASYSGANVLTFGAGSRLTVL.

At least ten counts were recorded for this clonotype. The CDR3 reads CASSLWGQSPLHF. In DNA form, the CDR3 reads TGTGCCAGCAGCTTATGGGGTCAGTCACCCCTCCACTTT. The V call is TRBV7-6, the J call TRBJ1-6; D remains ambiguous. The CDR3 has 13 amino acids. CDR1 is SGHVS, CDR2 FNYEAQ, per germline. V lost 2 bases to trimming and J lost 10 bases, with 9 bases between them. Full variable domain (rest looked up from reference TRBV7-6 and TRBJ1-6): GAGVSQSPRYKVTKRGQDVALRCDPISGHVSLYWYRQALGQGPEFLTYFNYEAQQDKSGLPNDRFSAERPEGSISTLTIQRTEQRDSAMYRCASSLWGQSPLHFGNGTRLTVT.

J is TRBJ2-1 and V is TRBV7-2; no reliable D call. The CDR3 has 13 amino acids. Germline values: CDR1 SGHTA, CDR2 FQGNSA. Trimming removed 3 bases at V and 9 bases at J, with 12 bases between. The CDR3 reads CASSLASFGEQFF. The CDR3 nucleotides are TGTGCCAGCAGCTTGGCTAGTTTCGGTGAGCAGTTCTTC.